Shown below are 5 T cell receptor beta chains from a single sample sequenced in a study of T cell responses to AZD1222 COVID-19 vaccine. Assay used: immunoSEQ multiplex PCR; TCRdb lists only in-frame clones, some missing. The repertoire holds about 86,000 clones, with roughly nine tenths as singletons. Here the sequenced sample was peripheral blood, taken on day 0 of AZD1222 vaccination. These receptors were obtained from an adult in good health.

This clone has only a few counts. As DNA, the CDR3 is TGTGCCAGCAGCATCGGGACAGGGGTCTATGGCTACACCTTC. It translates to CASSIGTGVYGYTF. The chain links TRBV6-5 to TRBJ1-2, with 10 bases fitting TRBD1. The CDR3 extends over 14 amino acids. V was clipped by 6 bases and J by 4 bases; unmatched bases: 5. Looked up from germline, CDR1 is MNHEY and CDR2 is SVGAGI.

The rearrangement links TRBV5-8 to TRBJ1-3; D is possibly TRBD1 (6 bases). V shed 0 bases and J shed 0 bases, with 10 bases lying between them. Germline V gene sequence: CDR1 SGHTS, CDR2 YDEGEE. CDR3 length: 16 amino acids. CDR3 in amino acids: CASSLVGRGSGNTIYF. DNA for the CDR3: TGTGCCAGCAGCTTGGTAGGCAGGGGCTCTGGAAACACCATATATTTT.

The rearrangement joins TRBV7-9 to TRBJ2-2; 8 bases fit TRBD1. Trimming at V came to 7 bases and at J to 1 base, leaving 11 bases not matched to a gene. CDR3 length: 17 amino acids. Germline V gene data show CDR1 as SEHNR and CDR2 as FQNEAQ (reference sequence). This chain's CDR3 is CASTLDRGQGNTGELFF. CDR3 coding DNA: TGTGCCAGCACCCTAGACCGCGGACAGGGGAACACCGGGGAGCTGTTTTTT.

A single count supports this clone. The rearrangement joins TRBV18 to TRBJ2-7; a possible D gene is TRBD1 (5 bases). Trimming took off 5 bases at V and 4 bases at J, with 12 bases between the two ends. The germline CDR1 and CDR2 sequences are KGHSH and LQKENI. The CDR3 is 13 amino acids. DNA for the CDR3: TGTGCCAGCTCAGGGCAGGGTTTTTACGAGCAGTACTTC. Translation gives CASSGQGFYEQYF. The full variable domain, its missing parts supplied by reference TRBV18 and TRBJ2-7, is NAGVMQNPRHLVRRRGQEARLRCSPMKGHSHVYWYRQLPEEGLKFMVYLQKENIIDESGMPKERFSAEFPKEGPSILRIQQVVRGDSAAYFCASSGQGFYEQYFGPGTRLTVT.

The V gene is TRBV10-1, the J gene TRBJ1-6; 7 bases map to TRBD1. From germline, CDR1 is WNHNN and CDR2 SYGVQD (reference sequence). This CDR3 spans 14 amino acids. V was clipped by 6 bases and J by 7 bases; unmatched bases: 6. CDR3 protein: CASSPTGRNSPLHF. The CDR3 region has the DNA TGCGCCAGCAGCCCGACAGGGCGGAATTCACCCCTCCACTTT.